A single sample gave rise to the 18 T cell receptor beta chains below, sequenced in a study of vaccination and CD4 T cells after COVID-19. No cognate antigen is known for these TCRs. Regarding treatment: approximately 9-day PBMC culture with coronavirus spike peptide pools or control peptides (ViraFEST assay). Harvesting of the unexposed donor's CD4+ T cells predated the COVID-19 pandemic (2011-2018). The Oncomine TCR Beta short-read assay was applied to DNA of cultured CD4+ T cells. TCRdb fed the PCR reads into MiXCR, producing one record per CDR3 protein. The top ten clones hold over 25% of a sample with roughly 4,500 distinct CDR3 sequences, around 60% of them seen once. Specimen: CD4+ T cells from blood, cultured in vitro. Receptor source: a human donor in good health.

This clonotype was observed a handful of times. The rearrangement links TRBV6-1 to TRBJ2-5, with a possible D match to TRBD1 (5 bases). The CDR3 extends over 12 amino acids. Between the trimmed V and J ends, which lost 10 bases and 2 bases, there was a span of 11 bases. CDR1 is MNHNS, CDR2 SASEGT, per germline. As DNA, the CDR3 is TGTGCCACGACAGCGAAACAAGAGACCCAGTACTTC. Translation: CATTAKQETQYF.

This clonotype has just a few counts. The chain joins TRBV20-1 to TRBJ1-6; no definite D call. Germline V gene data show CDR1 as DFQATT and CDR2 as SNEGSKA (reference sequence). The CDR3 consists of 14 residues. The ends were cut back, 3 bases at V and 8 bases at J, with 14 bases in the middle. Written as DNA, the CDR3 is TGCAGTGCTAGGCTTGGGCCTGATTATTCACCCCTCCACTTT. It specifies CSARLGPDYSPLHF.

The chain combines TRBV5-1 with TRBJ1-2, with D possibly matching TRBD1 (5 bases). This CDR3 is built from 13 residues. V was shortened by 6 bases and J by 1 base, with 10 bases between the two germline ends. Germline V gives CDR1 SGHRS, CDR2 YFSETQ. This chain's CDR3 is CASTRDLNYGYTF. The CDR3 DNA is TGCGCCAGCACCCGGGACCTTAACTATGGCTACACCTTC.

This clonotype was recorded a few times. In nucleotides, the CDR3 is TGTGCCAGCAGCTCCGACAGGGTGAACACTGAAGCTTTCTTT. It yields the protein CASSSDRVNTEAFF. The chain is built from TRBV7-2 and TRBJ1-1, with 7 positions matching TRBD1. Trimming cost V 4 bases and J 0 bases; bases outside gene matches: 2. The CDR3 extends over 14 amino acids. Germline V gene sequence: CDR1 SGHTA, CDR2 FQGNSA.

This chain connects TRBV28 to TRBJ2-2; 8 nucleotides agree with TRBD1. The CDR3 loop spans 13 amino acids. The V and J ends lost 5 bases and 8 bases, in that order; junction bases with no gene match: 4. The germline CDR1 and CDR2 sequences are MDHEN and SYDVKM. The CDR3 nucleotides read TGTGCCAGCAGTGACAGGGGTGCAGGGGAGCTGTTTTTT. This codes for CASSDRGAGELFF.

V gene TRBV19 combines with J gene TRBJ2-5; no definite D call. The V end lost 4 bases, the J end lost 5 bases, and 8 bases lay between the germline ends. This CDR3 has 12 amino acids. Germline lookup yields CDR1 LNHDA and CDR2 SQIVND (reference sequence). The CDR3 protein is CASSTPYETQYF. As DNA, the CDR3 is TGTGCCAGTAGTACCCCCTACGAGACCCAGTACTTC.

The V and J genes are TRBV4-1 and TRBJ2-7, with D perhaps TRBD1 (5 bases). Trimming cost V 0 bases and J 9 bases, with 6 bases left between them. The CDR3 extends over 11 amino acids. Germline CDR1 and CDR2: MGHRA and YSYEKL. The CDR3 region is CASSQDTGQYF. DNA of the CDR3: TGCGCCAGCAGCCAAGACACAGGGCAGTACTTC.

About this clonotype itself: A much larger clonotype is one base distant, so this may be a read error. The chain links TRBV19 to TRBJ1-1, with TRBD1 as a possible D gene (6 bases). There are 14 residues in the CDR3. Germline V gene lookup returns CDR1 LNHDA and CDR2 SQIVND (reference sequence). V lost 10 bases to trimming and J lost 4 bases, with 19 bases between them. CDR3 sequence reads: CANTYQGMGTEAFF. DNA of the CDR3: TGTGCCAATACTTACCAGGGGATGGGCACTGAAGCTTTCTTT.

In this sample, this clonotype turned up a few times. This chain connects TRBV6-1 to TRBJ1-2, with D possibly matching TRBD1 (5 bases). V lost 3 bases and J 3 bases, leaving 11 bases between the germline ends. This CDR3 region has 14 residues. Germline CDR1 is MNHNS and CDR2 is SASEGT. The CDR3 coding sequence is TGTGCCAGCAGTGACCGAATACAGGACTATGGCTACACCTTC. Its translation: CASSDRIQDYGYTF.

This clonotype was observed a handful of times. At one boundary the junction diverges from the germline segment, which might be a read error. The chain combines TRBV20-1 with TRBJ2-7, with D possibly being TRBD1 (5 bases). The V gene's germline CDR1 is DFQATT and CDR2 SNEGSKA (reference sequence). The CDR3 is 14 residues long. The CDR3 region is CSARARTHPREQHF. The DNA of the CDR3 is TGCAGTGCTAGAGCCCGGACACACCCTCGCGAGCAGCACTTC.

This clonotype showed up just a few times. CDR3 in amino acids: CASSDRQINTEAFF. CDR3 nucleotide sequence: TGTGCCAGCAGTGATCGGCAGATAAACACTGAAGCTTTCTTT. This chain uses TRBV2 with TRBJ1-1; D is unclear. V gave up 3 bases and J gave up 2 bases, with 10 bases separating them. This CDR3 has 14 amino acids. Germline V gene lookup returns CDR1 SNHLY and CDR2 FYNNEI.

V is TRBV28 and J is TRBJ1-1; TRBD1 is a possible D gene (5 bases). The germline V gene has CDR1 MDHEN and CDR2 SYDVKM. This CDR3 comprises 14 residues. Trimming removed 7 bases from V and 0 bases from J, with 12 bases in between. DNA for the CDR3: TGTGCCAGCACCTTCGTAGGGGTGAACACTGAAGCTTTCTTT. Amino acid sequence: CASTFVGVNTEAFF.

This rearrangement joins TRBV24-1 to TRBJ1-2; no clear D gene. The CDR3 contains 12 residues. Germline CDR1 reads KGHDR; CDR2 reads SFDVKD. Trimming took 2 bases from V and 7 from J, leaving 7 bases between them. Here the CDR3 reads CATSDYRLGYTF. The CDR3 DNA follows: TGTGCCACCAGTGATTATCGGCTTGGCTACACCTTC.

The chain recombines TRBV5-6 with TRBJ2-7, with 11 bases matching TRBD2. CDR1 and CDR2 from the germline V gene are SGHDT and YYEEEE. CDR3 length equals 13 residues. V lost 8 bases, J lost 2 bases, and 3 bases stayed unmatched. CDR3 loop: CASMTSGTYEQYF. The CDR3 nucleotides read TGTGCCAGTATGACTAGCGGGACCTACGAGCAGTACTTC.

V and J are TRBV20-1 and TRBJ1-4; D is undetermined. In germline, CDR1 is DFQATT, CDR2 SNEGSKA (reference sequence). V was pared by 6 bases and J by 6 bases, with 8 bases between. The CDR3 is 11 amino acids. In nucleotides, the CDR3 is TGCAGTGCCGTCCGGGATGAAAAACTGTTTTTT. Residues: CSAVRDEKLFF.

The CDR3 is CASSGSGGTGELFF. CDR3 sequence (DNA): TGTGCCAGCAGCGGCAGCGGGGGGACCGGGGAGCTGTTTTTT. The chain uses TRBV7-2 and TRBJ2-2, with 9 nucleotides matching TRBD2. From germline, CDR1 is SGHTA and CDR2 FQGNSA. With 5 bases clipped from V and 5 bases from J, the junction kept 3 bases outside the gene matches. CDR3 length: 14 amino acids. The full variable domain, in which reference TRBV7-2 and TRBJ2-2 provide the parts outside the CDR3, is GAGVSQSPSNKVTEKGKDVELRCDPISGHTALYWYRQSLGQGLEFLIYFQGNSAPDKSGLPSDRFSAERTGGSVSTLTIQRTQQEDSAVYLCASSGSGGTGELFFGEGSRLTVL.

The gene calls are TRBV11-2 and TRBJ2-2; the match to TRBD2 covers 11 bases. CDR3 length equals 16 residues. Germline assignment: CDR1 SGHAT and CDR2 FQNNGV. The trim removed 2 bases at V and 9 bases at J, leaving 8 bases unmatched. The CDR3 here is CASSLPILAGGRELFF. CDR3 DNA: TGTGCCAGCAGCTTACCGATCCTAGCGGGGGGCAGGGAGCTGTTTTTT.

The genes are TRBV5-1 and TRBJ2-3; D possibly corresponds to TRBD1 (5 bases). The CDR3 length is 15 residues. Trimming removed 4 bases from V and 1 base from J, with 13 bases in between. Germline V lookup: CDR1 SGHRS, CDR2 YFSETQ. The CDR3 nucleotides read TGCGCCAGCAGCCCTTTGCCGACAGGCACAGATACGCAGTATTTT. Amino acids: CASSPLPTGTDTQYF.